The 12 T cell receptor beta chains below come from one sample, sequenced in a study of cytomegalovirus exposure and HLA in healthy donors (dated by TCRdb to 2016 to 2017). Library prep was done by the immunoSEQ multiplex PCR assay. TCRdb carries this immuneACCESS record with in-frame sequences only. Its versions omit some clonotypes, under half of them owing to an unresolved V gene in the studies checked, with the rest unexplained. The sample records some 250,000 clones, almost 90% of which are singletons. The ten largest clones represent roughly 0.38% of the sample. What was sequenced was PBMCs. These receptors all stem from a woman younger than 30 in good health and CMV-seronegative.

This clone was seen a handful of times. This chain connects TRBV6-5 to TRBJ1-2; D uncertain. The CDR3 length is 14 residues. Trimming removed 2 bases from V and 4 bases from J, with 11 bases in between. CDR1 and CDR2 from the germline V gene are MNHEY and SVGAGI. Written as DNA, the CDR3 is TGTGCCAGCAGTTACGGAGTTATAGGCTATGGCTACACCTTC. It specifies CASSYGVIGYGYTF.

This rearrangement joins TRBV15 to TRBJ1-5, with D maybe TRBD1 (6 bases). The CDR3 sequence is 15 residues long. Trimming took off 3 bases at V and 2 bases at J, with 11 bases between the two ends. CDR1 is LNHNV and CDR2 is YYDKDF in the germline V gene (reference sequence). CDR3 DNA sequence: TGTGCCACCAGCAGGGAACAGGGAGGCAATCAGCCCCAGCATTTT. Translated, it gives CATSREQGGNQPQHF. The variable domain in full, with the rest retrieved from reference TRBV15 and TRBJ1-5, is DAMVIQNPRYQVTQFGKPVTLSCSQTLNHNVMYWYQQKSSQAPKLLFHYYDKDFNNEADTPDNFQSRRPNTSFCFLDIRSPGLGDTAMYLCATSREQGGNQPQHFGDGTRLSIL.

The CDR3 loop is CASSQEVAESTDTQYF. In nucleotides, the CDR3 is TGCGCCAGCAGCCAAGAGGTAGCGGAAAGCACAGATACGCAGTATTTT. The V and J genes are TRBV4-1 and TRBJ2-3, with D perhaps TRBD2 (6 bases). Germline V gives CDR1 MGHRA, CDR2 YSYEKL. Trimming took off 0 bases at V and 0 bases at J, with 10 bases between the two ends. The CDR3 totals 16 residues.

The chain carries TRBV2 and TRBJ2-7; 13 bases align to TRBD2. Germline trimming cut 1 base from V and 3 bases from J; bases unmatched to any gene: 6. There are 17 residues in the CDR3. The germline V gene has CDR1 SNHLY and CDR2 FYNNEI. The chain's CDR3 is CASSEGRTSGGLYEQYV. The CDR3 DNA reads as TGTGCCAGCAGTGAAGGAAGGACTAGCGGGGGTCTCTACGAGCAGTACGTC.

The V and J genes are TRBV6-1 and TRBJ2-1; TRBD2 matches at 7 bases. The CDR3 extends over 16 amino acids. Losses at the gene ends were 3 bases for V and 0 bases for J; bases not matched to a gene: 5. Germline CDR1 reads MNHNS; CDR2 reads SASEGT. In DNA, the CDR3 is TGTGCCAGCAGTGATAGGTCGGGGGGCTCCTACAATGAGCAGTTCTTC. Its translation: CASSDRSGGSYNEQFF.

This CDR3 reads CASSESGLISGNTIYF. For the CDR3, the DNA is TGTGCCAGCAGTGAATCTGGCCTCATCTCTGGAAACACCATATATTTT. The chain carries TRBV25-1 and TRBJ1-3; no clear D. The CDR3 runs 16 residues. Looked up from germline, CDR1 is MGHDK and CDR2 is SYGVNS. Trimming removed 1 base at V and 0 bases at J, with 10 bases between.

The V call is TRBV5-4, the J call TRBJ1-2; a possible D gene is TRBD1 (5 bases). CDR3 length: 12 residues. V was pared by 10 bases and J by 8 bases, with 18 bases between. In germline, CDR1 is SGHNT, CDR2 YYREEE (reference sequence). CDR3 DNA sequence: TGTGCCGGCGGGACTGTCGATGGGGGCTACACCTTC. Translating gives CAGGTVDGGYTF.

The chain links TRBV5-1 to TRBJ2-7; D possibly corresponds to TRBD2 (6 bases). V was cut by 4 bases and J by 5 bases, with 19 bases left in between. Germline V CDR1 and CDR2: SGHRS, YFSETQ. The CDR3 covers 15 residues. CDR3 sequence: CASSRAPGVGDEQYV. CDR3 DNA: TGCGCCAGCAGCCGGGCTCCGGGGGTGGGTGACGAGCAGTACGTC.

The chain links TRBV18 to TRBJ2-1; TRBD1 might be the D (6 bases). V gave up 1 base and J gave up 8 bases, with 15 bases separating them. The V gene's germline CDR1 is KGHSH and CDR2 LQKENI. The CDR3 has 15 residues. This CDR3 reads CASSPQEQGYYEQFF. In nucleotides, the CDR3 is TGTGCCAGCTCACCACAGGAGCAGGGGTACTATGAGCAGTTCTTC. The full variable domain, its missing parts supplied by reference TRBV18 and TRBJ2-1, is NAGVMQNPRHLVRRRGQEARLRCSPMKGHSHVYWYRQLPEEGLKFMVYLQKENIIDESGMPKERFSAEFPKEGPSILRIQQVVRGDSAAYFCASSPQEQGYYEQFFGPGTRLTVL.

This rearrangement joins TRBV7-9 to TRBJ2-1, with 8 bases identical to TRBD1. Germline V gene data show CDR1 as SEHNR and CDR2 as FQNEAQ (reference sequence). The CDR3 has 15 residues. Trimming cost V 3 bases and J 3 bases; bases outside gene matches: 4. The CDR3 DNA reads TGTGCCAGCAGCTTTGGGACAGGCAGCTACAATGAGCAGTTCTTC. Its protein is CASSFGTGSYNEQFF. The complete variable domain, with remaining parts taken from reference TRBV7-9 and TRBJ2-1, reads DTGVSQNPRHKITKRGQNVTFRCDPISEHNRLYWYRQTLGQGPEFLTYFQNEAQLEKSRLLSDRFSAERPKGSFSTLEIQRTEQGDSAMYLCASSFGTGSYNEQFFGPGTRLTVL.

The rearrangement links TRBV7-6 to TRBJ2-7, with 8 bases lining up with TRBD1. Germline lookup yields CDR1 SGHVS and CDR2 FNYEAQ. The junction had 2 bases not matched to a gene; V was cut back by 4 bases and J by 0 bases. CDR3 length: 14 amino acids. The CDR3 spells CASSSTGGSYEQYF. CDR3 nucleotides: TGTGCCAGCAGCTCAACAGGGGGCTCCTACGAGCAGTACTTC.

This chain links TRBV6-6 with TRBJ2-2; TRBD2 matches 8 bases. CDR1 is MNHNY, CDR2 SVGAGI, per germline (reference sequence). V lost 4 bases, J lost 3 bases, and 4 bases stayed unmatched. The CDR3 extends over 15 amino acids. In DNA, the CDR3 is TGTGCCAGCAGTTGGGGACTAGTCGACACCGGGGAGCTGTTTTTT. Translating gives CASSWGLVDTGELFF.